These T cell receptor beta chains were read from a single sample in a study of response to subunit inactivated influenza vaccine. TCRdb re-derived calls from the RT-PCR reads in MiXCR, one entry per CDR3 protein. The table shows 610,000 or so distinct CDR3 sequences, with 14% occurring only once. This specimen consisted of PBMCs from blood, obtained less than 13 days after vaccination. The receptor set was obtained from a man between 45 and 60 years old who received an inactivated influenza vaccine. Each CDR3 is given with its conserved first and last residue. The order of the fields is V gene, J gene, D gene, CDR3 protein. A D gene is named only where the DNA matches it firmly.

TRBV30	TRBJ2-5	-	CAWRANRLETQYF
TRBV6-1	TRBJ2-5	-	CSSSETETQYF
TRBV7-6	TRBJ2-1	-	CASSSDWQLYNEQFF
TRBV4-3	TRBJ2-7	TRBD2	CASSQGTAGGAGEQYF
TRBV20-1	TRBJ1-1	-	CSAKRTVMNTEAFF
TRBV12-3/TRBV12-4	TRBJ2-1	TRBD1	CASKTRTGSFYNEQFF
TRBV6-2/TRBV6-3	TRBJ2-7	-	CASSYLDRIEGEQYF
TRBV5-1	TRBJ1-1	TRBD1	CASSFRTGGSSEAFF
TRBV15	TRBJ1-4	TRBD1	CATSRSRTGDEKLFF
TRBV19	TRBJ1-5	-	CASSIDFPGRGNQPQHF
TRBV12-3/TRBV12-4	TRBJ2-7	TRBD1	CASSSIPGRGKDEQYF
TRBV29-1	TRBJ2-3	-	CSVESRGSTQYF
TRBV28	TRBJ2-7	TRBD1	CPYAGTEYEQYF
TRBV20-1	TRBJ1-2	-	CSASTSGRTGYTF
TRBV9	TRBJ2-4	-	CASSVGGQASLGNIQYF
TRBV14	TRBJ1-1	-	CASSQVTEAFF
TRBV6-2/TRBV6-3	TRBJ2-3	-	CASSPLLLTDTQYF
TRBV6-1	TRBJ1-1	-	CATTRTAIMNTEAFF
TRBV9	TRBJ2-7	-	CASSVGTDTYEQYF
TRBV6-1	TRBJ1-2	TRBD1	CASTDPGGSGYGYTF
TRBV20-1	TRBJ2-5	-	CSARAGHKSQETQYF
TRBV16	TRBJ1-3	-	CASSQALSGNTIYF
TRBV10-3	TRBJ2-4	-	CAISVGAAKDKNIQYF
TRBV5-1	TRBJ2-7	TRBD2	CASSSYGTSAYEQYF
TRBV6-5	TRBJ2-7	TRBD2	CASSYSGSLTGLGVYEQYF
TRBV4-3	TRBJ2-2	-	CASSQDTGAGELFF
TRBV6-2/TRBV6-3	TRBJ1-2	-	CASGPVKGYTF
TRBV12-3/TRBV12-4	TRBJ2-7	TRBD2	CASSGLVAYEQYF
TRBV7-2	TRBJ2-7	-	CASSLTVPYEQYF
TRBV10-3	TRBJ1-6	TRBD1	CAISEGRDRKANNSPLHF
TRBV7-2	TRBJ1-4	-	CASTPGLKGEKLFF
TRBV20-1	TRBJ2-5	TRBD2	CSARSGAFQETQYF
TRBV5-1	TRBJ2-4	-	CASSLEGGAAKNIQYF
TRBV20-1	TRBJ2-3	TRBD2	CSARELAGDLGTQYF
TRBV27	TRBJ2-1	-	CASTPGGNNEQFF
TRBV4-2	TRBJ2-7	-	CASSPAAGSYEQYF
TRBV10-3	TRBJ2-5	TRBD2	CAISDSGQLQETQYF
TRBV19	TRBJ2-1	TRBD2	CASSILLNGRSAIEQFF
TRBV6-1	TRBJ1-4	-	CASSLFAGTQREKLFF
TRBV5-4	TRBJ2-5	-	CASSSHSGFQETQYF
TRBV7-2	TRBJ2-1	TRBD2	CASSLSGGINNEQFF
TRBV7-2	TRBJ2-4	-	CASASGQRKNIQYF
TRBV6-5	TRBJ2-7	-	CASSYEAGAKNLYEQYF
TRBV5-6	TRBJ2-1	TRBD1	CASSTDRPNEQFF
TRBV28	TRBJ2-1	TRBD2	CASRPGTNIGSEQFF
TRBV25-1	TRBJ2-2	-	CASSESPGSNTGELFF
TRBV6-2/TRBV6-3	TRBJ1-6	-	CASRDRRNSPLHF
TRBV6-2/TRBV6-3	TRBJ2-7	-	CASRDRPYEQYF
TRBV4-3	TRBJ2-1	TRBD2	CASSQDGAGGLGDNEQFF
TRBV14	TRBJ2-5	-	CASSALRQVQETQYF
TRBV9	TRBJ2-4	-	CASSVGSTVLDIQYF
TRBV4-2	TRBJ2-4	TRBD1	CASSRPGQAKNIQYF
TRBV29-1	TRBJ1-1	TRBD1	CSAGGQGTEAFF
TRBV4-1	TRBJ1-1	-	CASSQDLFRRTEAFF
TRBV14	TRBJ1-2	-	CASSQSGGYTF